This TCR beta chain was sequenced in a study of glioma-infiltrating T cells after dendritic cell vaccination. The wider study: Dendritic cells derived from monocytes and pulsed with autologous tumor lysate formed the vaccine. Findings of the study overall: TCR clonality showed no direct relationship with survival.

Described time point: after dendritic cell vaccination, including at tumor progression/relapse. Isocitrate dehydrogenase mutation was absent in all glioblastoma patients. Remarks on this clone: The antigen is undetermined.

The PCR used 60 V beta and 13 J beta primers. Sequencing was performed with immunoSEQ multiplex PCR; in TCRdb, only in-frame clones are kept and a portion is missing. Seen here are roughly 88,000 clones, about 81% observed once, and the top ten hold around 2.2%. V dropped 2 bases and J dropped 6; count of bases not matched to a gene: 15. Germline CDR1 is GTSNPN and CDR2 is SVGIG (reference sequence). This CDR3 has 16 amino acids. The source of this sequence is a human donor with glioblastoma. This rearrangement joins TRBV30 to TRBJ1-2; TRBD1 aligns across 7 bases. The sample was blood, taken after dendritic cell vaccination. CDR3 loop: CAWSPLDRQGFDGYTF. The CDR3 region has the DNA TGTGCCTGGAGTCCCCTTGACCGACAGGGTTTCGATGGCTACACCTTC.